The clone carrying this T cell receptor (beta chain) was found many times. As yet, its antigen is unknown. The source of the sample is a study of blood T cells in healthy people across ages. It was with a sample-barcoded 5' primer and a J-beta primer mix that a second PCR of about 6 to 12 cycles was run. MiXCR, applied by TCRdb to the 5' RACE reads, yields one record per CDR3 protein. The sample holds about 1.6 million distinct CDR3 sequences, 34% seen once. The CDR3 is 12 amino acids. Germline CDR1 and CDR2: SQVTM and ANQGSEA. Study-wide results and caveats: Donor CMV infection status was unknown, possibly confounding age-related changes in expanded clonotypes. Diversity was higher, and naive CD4+ cells more numerous, in long-lived donors than in aged donors.

The sample, about 9.7 milliliters of peripheral blood, was drawn from each donor. The specimen sequenced was blood. The chain uses TRBV29-1 and TRBJ2-5; 8 bases line up with TRBD1. The DNA end favors TRBJ2-7, so the J call may be wrong. This receptor was obtained from a woman between 25 and 40 years old in good health. The chain's CDR3 is CSVVQGANEQYF. Written as DNA, the CDR3 is TGCAGCGTTGTTCAGGGGGCTAACGAGCAGTACTTC.